This TCR beta chain was recovered during a study of blood T cells in healthy people across ages. Together with a sample-barcoded 5' primer, a J-beta primer mix was included in a second PCR lasting about 6 to 11 cycles. TCRdb re-called the 5' RACE reads through MiXCR, storing one row per CDR3 protein. The table includes about 1.5 million distinct CDR3 sequences, approximately 43% detected once. V lost 7 bases and J lost 1, with 19 bases in between. Germline V gene sequence: CDR1 PRHDT, CDR2 FYEKMQ (reference sequence). The CDR3 consists of 16 residues. Sequencing was performed on blood. The sequence was collected from a woman aged 18-30 years in good health. The chain links TRBV13 to TRBJ1-1; D call uncertain. The CDR3 is CASTLRDVRPNTEAFF. The CDR3 DNA reads TGTGCCAGCACTCTTAGAGACGTGAGGCCGAACACTGAAGCTTTCTTT.